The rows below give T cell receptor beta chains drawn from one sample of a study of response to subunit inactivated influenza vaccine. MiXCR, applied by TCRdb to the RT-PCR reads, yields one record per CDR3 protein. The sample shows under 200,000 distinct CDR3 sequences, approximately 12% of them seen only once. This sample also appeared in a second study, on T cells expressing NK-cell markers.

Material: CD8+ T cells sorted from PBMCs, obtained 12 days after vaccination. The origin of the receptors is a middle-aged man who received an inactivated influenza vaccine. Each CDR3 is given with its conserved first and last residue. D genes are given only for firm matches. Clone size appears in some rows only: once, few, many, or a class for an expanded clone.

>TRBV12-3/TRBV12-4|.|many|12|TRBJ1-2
TGTGCCAGCATTGGGAGTGTCTATGGCTACACCTTC
CASIGSVYGYTF
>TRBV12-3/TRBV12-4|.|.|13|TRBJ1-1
TGTGCCAGCAGTTTGGGGGGGGCCACTGAAGCTTTCTTT
CASSLGGATEAFF
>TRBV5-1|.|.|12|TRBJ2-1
TGCGCCAGCAGCTTCGCCAGGGATGAGCAGTTCTTC
CASSFARDEQFF
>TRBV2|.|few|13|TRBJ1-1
TGTGCCAGCAGCCGAGGGCCGAACACTGAAGCTTTCTTT
CASSRGPNTEAFF
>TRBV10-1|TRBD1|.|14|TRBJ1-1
TGCGCCAGCAGTGCAGTCCAGGGGGCTACTGAAGCTTTCTTT
CASSAVQGATEAFF
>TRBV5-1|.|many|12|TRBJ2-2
TGCGCCAGCAGCCCGGGAGCCGGGGAGCTGTTTTTT
CASSPGAGELFF
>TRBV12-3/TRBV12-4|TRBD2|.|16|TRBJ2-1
TGTGCCAGCAGCTCCCGACTAGCGGGAGGGCTGAATGAGCAGTTCTTC
CASSSRLAGGLNEQFF
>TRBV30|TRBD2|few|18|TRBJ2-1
TGTGCCTGGAGTCCTGGACTAGCGGGAGAGCTGTCCTACAATGAGCAGTTCTTC
CAWSPGLAGELSYNEQFF
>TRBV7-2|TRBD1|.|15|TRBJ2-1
TGTGCCAGCAGCTTAGAAGAGGACAGGGTGAATGAGCAGTTCTTC
CASSLEEDRVNEQFF
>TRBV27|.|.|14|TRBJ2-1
TGTGCCAGCAGTTTAGGAGTTGGGAACAATGAGCAGTTCTTC
CASSLGVGNNEQFF
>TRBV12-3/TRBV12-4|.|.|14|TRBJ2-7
TGTGCCAGCAGCCGCGGGGCGACCTACTACGAGCAGTACTTC
CASSRGATYYEQYF
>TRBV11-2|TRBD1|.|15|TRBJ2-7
TGTGCCAGCAGCATAGGGACAGTGCGCTCCTACGAGCAGTACTTC
CASSIGTVRSYEQYF
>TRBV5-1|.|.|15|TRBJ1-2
TGCGCCAGCAGTGAGACTCCTTTAGCTAACTATGGCTACACCTTC
CASSETPLANYGYTF
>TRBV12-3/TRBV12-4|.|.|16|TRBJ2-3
TGTGCCAGCAGTTTAGATATGGGACGCGCCACAGATACGCAGTATTTT
CASSLDMGRATDTQYF
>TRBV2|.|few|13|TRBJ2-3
TGTGCCAGCCAGGGACACCCCACAGATACGCAGTATTTT
CASQGHPTDTQYF
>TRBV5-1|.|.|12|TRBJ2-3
TGCGCCAGCAGCCCCTCTTCAGATACGCAGTATTTT
CASSPSSDTQYF
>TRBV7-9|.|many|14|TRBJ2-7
TGTGCCAGCAGCTTAGTTGTTGGGGGTGGAGAGCAGTACTTC
CASSLVVGGGEQYF
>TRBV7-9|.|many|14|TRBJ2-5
TGTGCCAGCAGCTTAGAGGGCAGCCAAGAGACCCAGTACTTC
CASSLEGSQETQYF
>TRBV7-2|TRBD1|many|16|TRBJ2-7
TGTGCCAGCACCACCCCGGACAGGGGGCCTTCCTACGAGCAGTACTTC
CASTTPDRGPSYEQYF
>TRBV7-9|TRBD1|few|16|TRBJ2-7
TGTGCCAGCAGCTTAGTACTGGTCCAGGGGGCCGGCGAGCAGTACTTC
CASSLVLVQGAGEQYF
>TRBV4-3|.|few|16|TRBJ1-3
TGCGCCAGCAGCCAAGAGAAAGAGGGGTTACGGAACACCATATATTTT
CASSQEKEGLRNTIYF
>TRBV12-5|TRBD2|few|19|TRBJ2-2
TGTGCTAGTGGTTTGTTATCACTAGCGGGAGTCGCGAACACCGGGGAGCTGTTTTTT
CASGLLSLAGVANTGELFF
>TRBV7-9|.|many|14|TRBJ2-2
TGTGCCAGCAGCCTGACAGAGAACACCGGGGAGCTGTTTTTT
CASSLTENTGELFF
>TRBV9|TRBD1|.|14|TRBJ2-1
TGTGCCAGCAGCCGGACAGGGGGCCGGGATGAGCAGTTCTTC
CASSRTGGRDEQFF